This T cell receptor (beta chain) stems from a study of OX40 agonist ivuxolimab in advanced cancers. Here immunoSEQ multiplex PCR was the method, and the copy in TCRdb shows in-frame clones only, minus some. The sample yields some 90,000 clones, 92% seen once. Overall study results and limits: Undetermined was the antigen specificity of the expanded peripheral T cells.

Trimming cost V 7 bases and J 10 bases, with 13 bases left between them. CDR1 SEHNR and CDR2 FQNEAQ come from the germline V gene (reference sequence). The CDR3 consists of 11 residues. On this clone: What it recognizes is unknown.

Peripheral blood came from all dose cohorts at three timepoints. The chain is built from TRBV7-9 and TRBJ1-1; D gene unclear. This TCR derives from an adult with an advanced solid tumor such as melanoma, head and neck, liver or kidney cancer. Sequences were derived from CD4+ or CD8+ T cells sorted from blood, sampled in a trial of the OX40 agonist ivuxolimab. CDR3 in DNA: TGTGCCAGCACCGCATCTCTGGGAGCTTTCTTT. Translating gives CASTASLGAFF.